The sequence of this T cell receptor beta chain was determined in a study of blood T cells in healthy people across ages. Study-level findings and limits: A roughly linear fall in TCR beta diversity per million T cells was seen with increasing age. Reliance upon unsorted PBMCs precluded definitive naive versus antigen-experienced comparison. Correlation between TCR beta diversity and naive T cell percentage was strong.

Through a sample-barcoded 5' primer and a J-beta primer mix, a second PCR was run for roughly 6 to 12 cycles. A template-switch adaptor with 12 random nucleotides tagged each cDNA molecule. Each CDR3 protein gets one entry after TCRdb re-called the 5' RACE reads with MiXCR. The profile shows 1.5 million to 1.8 million distinct CDR3 sequences, under 55% of them singletons. This clonotype has only a few counts. As yet, its antigen is unknown. Germline-derived CDR1 and CDR2 are LNHNV and YYDKDF (reference sequence). The germline V and J ends were trimmed by 0 bases and 4 bases, with 13 bases remaining between them. The CDR3 loop spans 17 amino acids.

This clonotype was obtained from a young woman in good health. Sample: blood. The chain has TRBV15 and TRBJ2-6; perhaps TRBD2 as D (5 bases). The CDR3 region is CATSRDRGPLGANVLTF. The DNA for the CDR3 is TGTGCCACCAGCAGAGATCGAGGGCCCCTAGGGGCCAACGTCCTGACTTTC.